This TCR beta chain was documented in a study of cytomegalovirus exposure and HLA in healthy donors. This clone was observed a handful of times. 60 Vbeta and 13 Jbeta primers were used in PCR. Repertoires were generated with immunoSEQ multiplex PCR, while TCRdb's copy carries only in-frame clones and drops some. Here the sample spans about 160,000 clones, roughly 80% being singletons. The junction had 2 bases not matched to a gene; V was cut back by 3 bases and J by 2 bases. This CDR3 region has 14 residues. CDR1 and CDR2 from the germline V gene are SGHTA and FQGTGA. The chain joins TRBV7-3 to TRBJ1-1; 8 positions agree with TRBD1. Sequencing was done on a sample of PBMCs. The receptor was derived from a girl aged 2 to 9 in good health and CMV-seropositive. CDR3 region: CASSFGQGNTEAFF. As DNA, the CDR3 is TGTGCCAGCAGCTTTGGACAGGGAAACACTGAAGCTTTCTTT.